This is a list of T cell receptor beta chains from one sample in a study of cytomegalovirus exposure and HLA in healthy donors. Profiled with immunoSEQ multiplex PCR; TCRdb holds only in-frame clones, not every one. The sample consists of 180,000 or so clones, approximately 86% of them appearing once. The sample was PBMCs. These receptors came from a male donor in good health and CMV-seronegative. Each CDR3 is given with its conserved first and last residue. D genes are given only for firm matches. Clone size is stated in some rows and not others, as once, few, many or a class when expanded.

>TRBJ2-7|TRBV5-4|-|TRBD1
CASSGRDRGQYEQYF
TGTGCCAGCAGCGGCCGGGACAGGGGCCAGTACGAGCAGTACTTC
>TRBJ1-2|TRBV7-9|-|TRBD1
CSSSYDWDRVLGYTF
TGTTCCAGCAGCTATGATTGGGACAGGGTACTCGGCTACACCTTC
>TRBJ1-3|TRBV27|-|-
CASSLTYSMGNTIYF
TGTGCCAGCAGTCTAACCTACTCTATGGGAAACACCATATATTTT
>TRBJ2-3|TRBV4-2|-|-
CASSQEEGTDTQYF
TGTGCCAGCAGCCAAGAGGAGGGAACAGATACGCAGTATTTT
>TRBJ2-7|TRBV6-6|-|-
CASSLQFYEQYF
TGTGCCAGCAGTTTACAGTTTTACGAGCAGTACTTC
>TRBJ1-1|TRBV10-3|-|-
CAIRGTGNTEAFF
TGTGCCATCAGGGGTACAGGGAACACTGAAGCTTTCTTT
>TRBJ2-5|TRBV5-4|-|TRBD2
CASSRGVPQETQYF
TGTGCCAGCAGCCGGGGGGTACCCCAAGAGACCCAGTACTTC
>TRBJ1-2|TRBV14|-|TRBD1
CASSPPGQLPSGYTF
TGTGCCAGCAGCCCCCCGGGACAGCTCCCGAGTGGCTACACCTTC
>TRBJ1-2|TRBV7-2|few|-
CASSLVSENYGYTF
TGTGCCAGCAGCTTAGTGTCTGAGAACTATGGCTACACCTTC
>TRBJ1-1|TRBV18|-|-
CASSETGNTEAFF
TGTGCCAGCTCAGAAACAGGGAACACTGAAGCTTTCTTT
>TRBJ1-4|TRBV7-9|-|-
CASSSEGSTHEKLFF
TGTGCCAGCAGCTCGGAGGGGTCCACGCATGAAAAACTGTTTTTT
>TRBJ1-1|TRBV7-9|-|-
CASSLVAVNTEAFF
TGTGCCAGCAGCTTAGTAGCGGTGAACACTGAAGCTTTCTTT
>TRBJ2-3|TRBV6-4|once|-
CASSDSKGADTQYF
TGTGCCAGCAGTGACTCCAAGGGGGCAGATACGCAGTATTTT
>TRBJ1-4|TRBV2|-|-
CASHRADNEKLFF
TGTGCCAGCCACAGGGCCGATAATGAAAAACTGTTTTTT